Listed below are T cell receptor beta chains from one sample, sequenced in a study of early T cells in non-severe SARS-CoV-2 infection. Using its own MiXCR run on the 5' RACE reads, TCRdb lists one record per CDR3 protein. The table shows 20,000 to 25,000 distinct CDR3 sequences, with roughly 4% occurring only once. The sequencing sample was made of whole blood. The receptors originated from an adult who was a healthcare worker with PCR-confirmed SARS-CoV-2 infection or an uninfected control (not recorded which). The CDR3 runs from the conserved cysteine through the conserved F or W. The order of the fields is V gene, D gene, clone size, J gene, CDR3 DNA, CDR3 protein. A D gene is named only where the DNA matches it firmly. Size is omitted from some rows. Given values are once, few, many or a class for expanded clones.

TRBV29-1	-	many	TRBJ2-3	TGCAGCGTTGAAGATGAAGGAGGGGCAGATACGCAGTATTTT	CSVEDEGGADTQYF
TRBV11-2	TRBD2	many	TRBJ2-1	TGTGCCAGCAGCCATGGGACTAGTGTTTTCTACAGTGAGCAGTTCTTC	CASSHGTSVFYSEQFF
TRBV7-8	-	many	TRBJ2-2	TGTGCCAGCAGCTTTTACGGACCCGCGAACACCGGGGAGCTGTTTTTT	CASSFYGPANTGELFF
TRBV12-3/TRBV12-4	-	many	TRBJ2-2	TGTGCCAGCAGTCCATCCGGGACAAGAGGCGGGGAGCTGTTTTTT	CASSPSGTRGGELFF
TRBV12-3/TRBV12-4	TRBD1	many	TRBJ1-1	TGTGCCAGCAGTCTCCCTCCCACCTGGACAGGCCCGAACACTGAAGCTTTCTTT	CASSLPPTWTGPNTEAFF
TRBV5-5	-	many	TRBJ1-4	TGTGCCAGCAGTTCAATACCTGGGGTAAAACTGTTTTTT	CASSSIPGVKLFF
TRBV6-1	-	many	TRBJ2-5	TGTGCCAGCAGGGGTGGACTGGGAGAGACCCAGTACTTC	CASRGGLGETQYF
TRBV4-3	-	many	TRBJ2-7	TGCGCCAGCAGCCAAGAGCTAGGGAACTACGAGCAGTACTTC	CASSQELGNYEQYF
TRBV5-1	-	medium-sized	TRBJ2-2	TGCGCCAGCAGCTTGTCATCCAAACTAAACACCGGGGAGCTGTTTTTT	CASSLSSKLNTGELFF
TRBV11-2	-	many	TRBJ2-6	TGTGCCAGCAGCTTTCCCCCGGCGGGTCCCCTAGGCCTTCGAAATTCTGGGGCCAACGTCCTGACTTTC	CASSFPPAGPLGLRNSGANVLTF
TRBV20-1	TRBD1	-	TRBJ1-4	TGCAGTGCTAGCGGACAGGCGGAAGAAAAACTGTTTTTT	CSASGQAEEKLFF
TRBV29-1	-	many	TRBJ1-2	TGCAGCTTCAGCTCGGGGGATGGCTACACCTTC	CSFSSGDGYTF
TRBV4-3	-	-	TRBJ1-2	TGCGCCAGCAGCCAGGATTTCCCGGGACGGACCTATGGCTACACCTTC	CASSQDFPGRTYGYTF
TRBV7-2	-	many	TRBJ2-3	TGTGCCAGCAGCTTTCCCGCGGGGGCTTACACAGATACGCAGTATTTT	CASSFPAGAYTDTQYF
TRBV11-2	TRBD1	many	TRBJ1-2	TGTGCCAGCAGCGGGACAGGGGGCGATAACTATGGCTACACCTTC	CASSGTGGDNYGYTF
TRBV12-3/TRBV12-4	-	many	TRBJ2-3	TGTGCCAGCAGCCTCTCCGGGCGCACAGATACGCAGTATTTT	CASSLSGRTDTQYF
TRBV19	-	medium-sized	TRBJ2-4	TGTGCCAGTAGTATCCAAACCACAGGGCCCAAAAACATTCAGTACTTC	CASSIQTTGPKNIQYF